This is a list of T cell receptor beta chains from one sample in a study of cytomegalovirus exposure and HLA in healthy donors. The method was immunoSEQ multiplex PCR; TCRdb's version includes in-frame clones alone and lacks a portion of them. The sample shows 100,000 to 150,000 clones, roughly 89% of them seen only once. Specimen: PBMCs. The receptors originated from a woman younger than 35 in good health and CMV-seronegative. Each CDR3 is given with its conserved first and last residue. A D gene is named only where the DNA matches it firmly. Clone size is shown for a subset of rows, as once, few, many or a class of expanded clone.

V: TRBV19
size: -
J: TRBJ2-7
D: -
CDR3: CASSIPATRGERRQYF
DNA: TGTGCCAGTAGTATCCCGGCTACCAGGGGTGAAAGGCGGCAGTACTTC

V: TRBV6-5
size: -
J: TRBJ2-7
D: TRBD2
CDR3: CASSYSLAGPSEQYF
DNA: TGTGCCAGCAGTTACTCACTAGCGGGGCCCTCCGAGCAGTACTTC

V: TRBV10-3
size: -
J: TRBJ1-5
D: TRBD1
CDR3: CAISGTGGGQPQHF
DNA: TGTGCCATCAGTGGGACAGGGGGAGGTCAGCCCCAGCATTTT

V: TRBV6-5
size: once
J: TRBJ2-7
D: -
CDR3: CASAKDSYEQYF
DNA: TGTGCCAGCGCGAAAGACTCCTACGAGCAGTACTTC

V: TRBV25-1
size: -
J: TRBJ2-1
D: TRBD2
CDR3: CASSEDGLAGPHEQFF
DNA: TGTGCCAGCAGTGAAGATGGACTAGCGGGACCCCATGAGCAGTTCTTC

V: TRBV6-7
size: once
J: TRBJ1-4
D: TRBD1
CDR3: CASSYSTGPLGDEKLFF
DNA: TGTGCCAGCAGTTACTCGACAGGGCCTCTGGGGGATGAAAAACTGTTTTTT

V: TRBV5-1
size: -
J: TRBJ1-2
D: -
CDR3: CASSLERQGDGYTF
DNA: TGCGCCAGCAGCTTGGAAAGGCAGGGCGACGGCTACACCTTC

V: TRBV5-4
size: once
J: TRBJ2-1
D: -
CDR3: CASSQPPPGEQFF
DNA: TGTGCCAGCAGCCAGCCGCCTCCGGGTGAGCAGTTCTTC

V: TRBV27
size: -
J: TRBJ2-2
D: TRBD2
CDR3: CATSPGTSTGELFF
DNA: TGTGCCACCTCCCCCGGGACTAGCACCGGGGAGCTGTTTTTT

V: TRBV7-9
size: -
J: TRBJ1-1
D: -
CDR3: CASSTHREWTEAFF
DNA: TGTGCCAGCAGTACCCACAGGGAATGGACTGAAGCTTTCTTT